The clone carrying this T cell receptor (beta chain) was counted only a few times. Its antigen is still unknown. This entry belongs to a study of blood T cells in healthy people across ages. Study-wide points: Per million T cells, TCR beta diversity dropped about linearly as age rose.

Per germline, CDR1 LNHDA and CDR2 SQIVND (reference sequence). This CDR3 spans 13 amino acids. A sample-barcoded 5' primer and a J-beta primer mix were used in a second PCR of about 7 to 11 cycles. TCRdb re-called the 5' RACE reads through MiXCR, storing one row per CDR3 protein. The sample lists around 1,600,000 distinct CDR3 sequences, 42% occurring once. The specimen sequenced was blood. The receptor was isolated from a woman between 18 and 29 years old in good health. V gene TRBV19 combines with J gene TRBJ2-4; D ambiguous. The tail of the sequence fits TRBJ2-7 better, so the J call may be wrong. CDR3 sequence: CASSIASGNEQYF. CDR3 DNA: TGTGCCAGTAGTATAGCGTCTGGAAACGAGCAGTACTTC.